This passage covers 9 T cell receptor beta chains from one sample sequenced in a study of blood T cells in healthy people across ages. Primed by a sample-barcoded 5' primer and a J-beta primer mix, a second PCR proceeded for 7 to 11 cycles. TCRdb reprocessed the 5' RACE reads with MiXCR, giving one entry per CDR3 protein. The sample includes about 780,000 distinct CDR3 sequences, approximately 67% seen only once; the top ten take approximately 30%. What was sequenced was blood. The source of these receptors is a man aged 25 to 40 in good health.

The rearrangement uses TRBV2 and TRBJ2-1; perhaps TRBD1 as D (6 bases). The ends were cut back, 4 bases at V and 2 bases at J, with 12 bases in the middle. Germline CDR1 SNHLY, CDR2 FYNNEI. This CDR3 spans 15 amino acids. CDR3 DNA: TGTGCCAGCAGTGGAGGGGGACAAACCTACAATGAGCAGTTCTTC. Translating gives CASSGGGQTYNEQFF.

This clonotype was observed a few times. The gene calls are TRBV11-2 and TRBJ2-7, with D uncertain. Germline V gene data show CDR1 as SGHAT and CDR2 as FQNNGV. CDR3 size: 12 residues. Deletions cut 3 bases from V and 10 bases from J, with 13 bases between. The chain's CDR3 is CASSFSFDSQYF. The CDR3 DNA is TGTGCCAGCAGCTTTAGTTTCGATTCTCAGTACTTC.

This clonotype appeared once. Because it lacks the conserved phenylalanine or tryptophan at the end, this CDR3 is likely a read error. The chain joins TRBV9 to TRBJ2-4, with D perhaps being TRBD1 or TRBD2 (7 bases each). There are 14 residues in the CDR3. V was shortened by 0 bases and J by 13 bases, with 17 bases between the two germline ends. Germline V gives CDR1 SGDLS, CDR2 YYNGEE. CDR3 loop: CASSVGGGAGEQYS. CDR3 bases: TGTGCCAGCAGCGTAGGAGGGGGCGCGGGAGAGCAGTACTCC.

This chain uses TRBV30 with TRBJ2-7; D not certain. The J call may not be correct, given that the DNA end is closer to TRBJ2-5. The germline CDR1 and CDR2 sequences are GTSNPN and SVGIG (reference sequence). The CDR3 is 11 amino acids. The CDR3 here is CAWRWRETQYF. CDR3 DNA: TGTGCCTGGAGGTGGCGGGAGACCCAGTACTTC.

This clonotype was detected a few times. The genes are TRBV9 and TRBJ2-2; D is unclear. The CDR3 totals 14 residues. From germline, CDR1 is SGDLS and CDR2 YYNGEE. V lost 3 bases, J lost 7 bases, and 13 bases lay in between. The CDR3 reads CASSGPEKGGELFF. CDR3 bases: TGTGCCAGCAGCGGCCCGGAGAAGGGCGGGGAGCTGTTTTTT.

The V gene is TRBV5-5, the J gene TRBJ2-1, with 8 bases aligning to TRBD2. Germline loops: CDR1 SGHKS, CDR2 YYEKEE (reference sequence). CDR3 length: 15 residues. The J segment lost 6 bases and the V segment lost 10 bases, leaving 15 bases of the junction unmatched. The CDR3 here is CAGTPGGPYSNEQFF. The CDR3 DNA sequence: TGTGCCGGAACACCGGGGGGGCCTTACAGCAATGAGCAGTTCTTC. The full variable domain, in which reference TRBV5-5 and TRBJ2-1 provide the parts outside the CDR3, is DAGVTQSPTHLIKTRGQQVTLRCSPISGHKSVSWYQQVLGQGPQFIFQYYEKEERGRGNFPDRFSARQFPNYSSELNVNALLLGDSALYLCAGTPGGPYSNEQFFGPGTRLTVL.

This chain's CDR3 is CAITSTSEDTGELFF. As DNA, the CDR3 is TGTGCCATCACCTCGACCTCCGAGGACACCGGGGAGCTGTTTTTT. The chain recombines TRBV10-3 with TRBJ2-2; no definite D call. Germline V gene lookup returns CDR1 ENHRY and CDR2 SYGVKD. CDR3 length equals 15 residues. The ends were cut back, 7 bases at V and 3 bases at J, with 15 bases in the middle.

Only a few counts were recorded for this clonotype. The chain links TRBV7-3 to TRBJ2-1; D call uncertain. Germline lookup yields CDR1 SGHTA and CDR2 FQGTGA. Deletions cut 4 bases from V and 0 bases from J, with 10 bases between. This CDR3 is built from 15 residues. The chain's CDR3 is CASSSDPHSYNEQFF. CDR3 bases: TGTGCCAGCAGCTCCGATCCTCACTCCTACAATGAGCAGTTCTTC.

This clonotype was observed a few times. This chain connects TRBV29-1 to TRBJ2-5, with 10 bases fitting TRBD2. In germline, CDR1 is SQVTM, CDR2 ANQGSEA. The CDR3 is made up of 12 amino acids. The CDR3 nucleotides are TGCAGAGTTAGCGGGGGGCTGGAGACCCAGTACTTC. Encoded protein: CRVSGGLETQYF. The full variable domain, its missing parts supplied by reference TRBV29-1 and TRBJ2-5, is SAVISQKPSRDICQRGTSLTIQCQVDSQVTMMFWYRQQPGQSLTLIATANQGSEATYESGFVIDKFPISRPNLTFSTLTVSNMSPEDSSIYLCRVSGGLETQYFGPGTRLLVL.